The 5 T cell receptor beta chains below were found in one sample sequenced in a study of T-cell reconstitution after alpha-beta-depleted transplantation in children. The library targeted TCRbeta and was prepared with unique molecular identifiers. TCRdb itself ran the PCR reads through MiXCR, one entry per CDR3 protein. Of about 540,000 distinct CDR3 sequences listed, roughly 18% are singletons. The source was PBMCs from the stem cell graft donor, collected from the stem cell graft. The receptors were gathered from a human donor who donated a stem cell graft to a child with acute lymphoblastic leukemia.

This clonotype was recorded a few times. The chain is built from TRBV25-1 and TRBJ2-2; D not resolved. The V and J ends lost 4 bases and 2 bases respectively, with 8 bases between them. The CDR3 covers 14 residues. Germline CDR1 reads MGHDK; CDR2 reads SYGVNS. The CDR3 DNA is TGTGCCAGCAGTGTTCTTGCAAACACCGGGGAGCTGTTTTTT. It codes for CASSVLANTGELFF.

The chain employs TRBV19 and TRBJ2-2; TRBD1 agrees at 7 bases. CDR3 length: 15 amino acids. With 1 base clipped from V and 3 bases from J, the junction kept 2 bases outside the gene matches. Per germline, CDR1 LNHDA and CDR2 SQIVND (reference sequence). The DNA for the CDR3 is TGTGCCAGTAGTATAGTTGACAGGGACACCGGGGAGCTGTTTTTT. This gives the protein CASSIVDRDTGELFF. The whole variable domain, filled in from reference TRBV19 and TRBJ2-2, reads DGGITQSPKYLFRKEGQNVTLSCEQNLNHDAMYWYRQDPGQGLRLIYYSQIVNDFQKGDIAEGYSVSREKKESFPLTVTSAQKNPTAFYLCASSIVDRDTGELFFGEGSRLTVL.

The rearrangement links TRBV18 to TRBJ1-2; the match to TRBD1 covers 7 bases. This CDR3 comprises 14 residues. V trimming: 4 bases; J trimming: 7 bases; junction bases outside the gene matches: 9. CDR1 and CDR2 from the germline V gene are KGHSH and LQKENI. This CDR3 is CASSLRTGLSGYTF. In DNA, the CDR3 is TGTGCCAGCTCACTTCGGACAGGCCTAAGTGGCTACACCTTC.

The V call is TRBV5-7, the J call TRBJ1-5; TRBD1 matches at 9 bases. TRBV5-7 is marked as an open reading frame, function uncertain. The ends lost 5 bases at V and 6 bases at J; junction bases unmatched: 9. The CDR3 extends over 15 amino acids. In nucleotides, the CDR3 is TGTGCCAGCAGGTACCGGGACAGGGTTTTTCAGCCCCAGCATTTT. Protein sequence: CASRYRDRVFQPQHF.

This clonotype occurred a few times. The chain links TRBV18 to TRBJ2-2; 7 bases fit TRBD2. Losses at the gene ends were 3 bases for V and 0 bases for J; bases not matched to a gene: 13. The length of the CDR3 is 19 residues. The germline V gene encodes CDR1 KGHSH and CDR2 LQKENI. The CDR3 nucleotides read TGTGCCAGCTCACCTAAATATAGACTAGCTGACGCGAACACCGGGGAGCTGTTTTTT. Protein sequence: CASSPKYRLADANTGELFF.